The T cell receptor (beta chain) described here comes from a study of blood T cell repertoires in COVID-19. Study overall: PBMCs, B-cell-depleted T cells, or T cells were the source of the cDNA or gDNA that made up the material.

V was clipped by 6 bases and J by 7 bases, with 15 bases between them. The germline V gene encodes CDR1 MNHEY and CDR2 SVGAGI. The CDR3 is 13 residues long. Assay: immunoSEQ multiplex PCR; the TCRdb copy retains only in-frame clones and omits some. The sample gives some 120,000 clones, about four fifths of which show up once; more than 10% is in the top ten. The sequenced sample consisted of peripheral blood. The TCR comes from a human donor in a cohort sampled during active COVID-19. The J gene is TRBJ1-2, the V gene TRBV6-5, with D hard to call. Here the CDR3 DNA reads TGTGCCAGCAGCCTAGGGAGCTCCTTTGGCTACACCTTC. The encoded protein is CASSLGSSFGYTF.